A selection of T cell receptor beta chains follows, all from one sample in a study of beta chain features in type 1 diabetes. The method was immunoSEQ multiplex PCR; TCRdb's version includes in-frame clones alone and lacks a portion of them. The sample consists of under 200,000 clones, approximately 10% of them appearing once. Input material: central memory CD4+ T cells from blood. These receptors all stem from a man younger than 40 with type 1 diabetes. Both conserved end residues are part of each CDR3. Fields, in order: V gene, D gene, J gene, CDR3 protein. The D gene is left open where the match is weak.

TRBV5-1,.,TRBJ2-1,CASSLTGLRFF
TRBV7-8,TRBD1,TRBJ1-5,CASSLGRDRFGQPQHF
TRBV19,TRBD2,TRBJ2-3,CASSTIASGGSDTQYF
TRBV7-2,TRBD2,TRBJ2-6,CASSLGGGRANVLTF
TRBV27,TRBD2,TRBJ2-3,CASSSPGGAGEGSRFTDTQYF
TRBV7-8,TRBD2,TRBJ2-1,CASSLSSGDSYNEQFF
TRBV9,TRBD2,TRBJ2-3,CASSVVAGGPSDTQYF
TRBV15,.,TRBJ1-4,CATSRDNPGSNEKLFF
TRBV5-1,TRBD1,TRBJ2-1,CASGDPAGGSYNEQFF
TRBV6-6,TRBD1,TRBJ2-7,CASRRDRGGEQYF
TRBV28,TRBD2,TRBJ2-6,CASSLAGLSPGANVLTF
TRBV9,.,TRBJ2-2,CASSVEAAPNTGELFF
TRBV6-5,.,TRBJ1-3,CASSYGRSGNTIYF
TRBV6-1,TRBD1,TRBJ1-2,CASSERPGQWFGGYTF
TRBV29-1,TRBD2,TRBJ2-7,CSVEASGLAGGYYEQYF
TRBV2,TRBD1,TRBJ1-5,CASSPGQADQPQHF
TRBV4-2,TRBD2,TRBJ2-2,CASSRAGESGELFF
TRBV7-3,.,TRBJ2-7,CASSPPSRTTPTQQYF
TRBV5-6,TRBD1,TRBJ1-5,CASSLGQGEKPQHF
TRBV7-2,TRBD2,TRBJ2-3,CASSRRLAVDTQYF
TRBV7-9,.,TRBJ2-7,CASSPQTSISYEQYF
TRBV28,.,TRBJ2-1,CASGSGLSNEQFF
TRBV5-1,.,TRBJ2-5,CASSLQGSQETQYF
TRBV14,.,TRBJ2-7,CASSQDRAVTGSEQYF
TRBV6-5,TRBD1,TRBJ1-2,CAASSGGGYTF
TRBV7-2,TRBD1,TRBJ2-7,CASSIQGNLYHEQYF
TRBV2,.,TRBJ1-1,CASSARDTNTEAFF
TRBV5-1,.,TRBJ2-5,CASSFSVQETQYF
TRBV28,.,TRBJ1-2,CASSQTPSGLYGYTF
TRBV2,.,TRBJ2-7,CASRSASRGEQYF
TRBV7-9,TRBD1,TRBJ1-1,CASSFDRGMGEAFF
TRBV5-1,TRBD2,TRBJ2-2,CASSTSGSSDGELFF
TRBV5-1,TRBD1,TRBJ1-2,CASSRGQGSGYTF
TRBV28,TRBD2,TRBJ2-3,CASSGPSGSLDTQYF
TRBV18,.,TRBJ1-3,CASSRQSSGNTIYF
TRBV5-1,.,TRBJ1-5,CASSLDGGSNQPQHF
TRBV4-2,TRBD1,TRBJ2-1,CASSTGTVLYNYNEQFF
TRBV18,TRBD2,TRBJ2-1,CASSPRSGTSEQFF